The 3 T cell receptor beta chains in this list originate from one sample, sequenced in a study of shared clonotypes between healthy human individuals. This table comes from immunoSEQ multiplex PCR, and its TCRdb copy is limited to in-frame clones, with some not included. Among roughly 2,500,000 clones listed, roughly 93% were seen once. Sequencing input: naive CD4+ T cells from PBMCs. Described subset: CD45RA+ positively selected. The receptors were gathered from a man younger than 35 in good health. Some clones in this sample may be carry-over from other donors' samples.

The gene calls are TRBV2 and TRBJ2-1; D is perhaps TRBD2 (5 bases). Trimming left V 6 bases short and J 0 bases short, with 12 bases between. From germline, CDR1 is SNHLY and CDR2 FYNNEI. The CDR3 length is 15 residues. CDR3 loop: CASSLSESSYNEQFF. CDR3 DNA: TGTGCCAGCAGCCTTAGCGAAAGCTCCTACAATGAGCAGTTCTTC.

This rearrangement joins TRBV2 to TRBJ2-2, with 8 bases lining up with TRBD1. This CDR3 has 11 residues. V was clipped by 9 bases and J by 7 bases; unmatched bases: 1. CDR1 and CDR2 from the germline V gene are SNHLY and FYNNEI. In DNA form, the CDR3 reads TGTGCCAGAGACAGGGGCGGGGAGCTGTTTTTT. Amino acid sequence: CARDRGGELFF. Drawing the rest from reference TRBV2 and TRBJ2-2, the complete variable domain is EPEVTQTPSHQVTQMGQEVILRCVPISNHLYFYWYRQILGQKVEFLVSFYNNEISEKSEIFDDQFSVERPDGSNFTLKIRSTKLEDSAMYFCARDRGGELFFGEGSRLTVL.

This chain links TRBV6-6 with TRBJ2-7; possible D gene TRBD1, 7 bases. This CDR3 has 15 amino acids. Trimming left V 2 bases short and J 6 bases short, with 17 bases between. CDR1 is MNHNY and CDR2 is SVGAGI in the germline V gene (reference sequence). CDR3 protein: CASSYVPGGGIEQYF. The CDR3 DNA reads TGTGCCAGCAGTTACGTACCAGGGGGAGGAATCGAGCAGTACTTC.